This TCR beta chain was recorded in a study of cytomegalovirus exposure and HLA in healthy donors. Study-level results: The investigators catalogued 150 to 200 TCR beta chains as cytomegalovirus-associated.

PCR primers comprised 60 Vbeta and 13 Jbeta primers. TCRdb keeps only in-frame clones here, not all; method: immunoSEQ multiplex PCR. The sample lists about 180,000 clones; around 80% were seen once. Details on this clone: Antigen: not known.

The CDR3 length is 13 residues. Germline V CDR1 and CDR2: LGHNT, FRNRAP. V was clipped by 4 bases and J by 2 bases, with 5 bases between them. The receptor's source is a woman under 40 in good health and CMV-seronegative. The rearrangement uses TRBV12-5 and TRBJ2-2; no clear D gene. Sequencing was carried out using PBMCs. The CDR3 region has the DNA TGTGCTAGTGGTTCTAGAAACACCGGGGAGCTGTTTTTT. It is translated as CASGSRNTGELFF.